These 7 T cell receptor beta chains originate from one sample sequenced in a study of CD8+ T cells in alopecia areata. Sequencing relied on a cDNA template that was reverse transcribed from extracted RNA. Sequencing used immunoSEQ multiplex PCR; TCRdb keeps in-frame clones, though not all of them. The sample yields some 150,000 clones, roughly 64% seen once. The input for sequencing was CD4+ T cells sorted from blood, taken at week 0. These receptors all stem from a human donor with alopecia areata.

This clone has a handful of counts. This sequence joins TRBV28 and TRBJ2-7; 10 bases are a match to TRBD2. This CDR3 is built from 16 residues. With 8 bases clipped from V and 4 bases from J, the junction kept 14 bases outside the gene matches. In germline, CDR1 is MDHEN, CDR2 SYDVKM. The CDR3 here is CASGLAGVPLAYEQYF. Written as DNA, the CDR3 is TGTGCCAGCGGGCTAGCGGGGGTCCCGCTGGCTTACGAGCAGTACTTC.

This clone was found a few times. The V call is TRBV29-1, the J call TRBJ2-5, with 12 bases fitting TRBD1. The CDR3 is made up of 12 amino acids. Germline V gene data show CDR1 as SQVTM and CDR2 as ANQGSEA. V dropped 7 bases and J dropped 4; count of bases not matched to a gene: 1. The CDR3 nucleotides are TGCAGCGCGGGACAGGGGGCAGAGACCCAGTACTTC. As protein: CSAGQGAETQYF.

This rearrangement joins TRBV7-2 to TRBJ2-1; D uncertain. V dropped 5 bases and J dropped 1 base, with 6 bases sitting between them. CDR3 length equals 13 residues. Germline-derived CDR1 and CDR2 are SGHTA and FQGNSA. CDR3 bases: TGTGCCAGCAGCCCCCAGTCCTACAATGAGCAGTTCTTC. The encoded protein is CASSPQSYNEQFF.

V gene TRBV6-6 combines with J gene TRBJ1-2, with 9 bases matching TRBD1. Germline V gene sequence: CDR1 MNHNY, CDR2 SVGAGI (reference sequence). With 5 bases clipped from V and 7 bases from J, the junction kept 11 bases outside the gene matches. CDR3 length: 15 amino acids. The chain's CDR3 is CASSTTWTGEAGYTF. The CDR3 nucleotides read TGTGCCAGCAGTACCACATGGACAGGGGAGGCTGGCTACACCTTC.

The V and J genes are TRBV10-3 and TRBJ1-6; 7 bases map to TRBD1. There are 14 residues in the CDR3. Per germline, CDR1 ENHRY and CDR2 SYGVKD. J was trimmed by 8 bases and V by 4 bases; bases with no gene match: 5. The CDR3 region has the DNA TGTGCCATCAGTGCCGGGACAGTAGATTCACCCCTCCACTTT. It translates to CAISAGTVDSPLHF.

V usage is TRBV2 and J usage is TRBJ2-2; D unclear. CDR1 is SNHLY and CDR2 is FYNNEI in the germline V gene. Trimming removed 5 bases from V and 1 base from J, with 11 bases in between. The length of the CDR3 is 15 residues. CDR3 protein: CASSRAVGNTGELFF. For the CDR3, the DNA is TGTGCCAGCAGTCGCGCTGTCGGGAACACCGGGGAGCTGTTTTTT.

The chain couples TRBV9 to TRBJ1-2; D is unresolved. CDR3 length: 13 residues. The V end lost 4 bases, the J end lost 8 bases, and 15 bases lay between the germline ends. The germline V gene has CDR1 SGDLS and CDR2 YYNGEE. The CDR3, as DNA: TGTGCCAGCAGCCCCGGGCCCCAATCCGGCTACACCTTC. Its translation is CASSPGPQSGYTF.